This note documents a single TCR beta chain sequence. Noted treatment: randomized to nivolumab then ipilimumab (arm A) or the reverse (arm B). DNA-damaging chemotherapy had not been given to any patient beforehand. Sorted cells were live CD3+CD8+, lacking CD19 and CD56, from PBMCs. Assay used: immunoSEQ multiplex PCR; TCRdb lists only in-frame clones, some missing. This sample carries about 20,000 clones, about four fifths of them seen once, and the ten largest clones take approximately 56%. Germline V gives CDR1 SGHVS, CDR2 FQNEAQ. The CDR3 totals 14 residues. Deletions cut 0 bases from V and 7 bases from J, with 12 bases between. This sample was included in a study of sequential checkpoint blockade in melanoma. Study summary: Randomization was 1:1 between first-line nivolumab→ipilimumab and ipilimumab→nivolumab. Each arm's sequence ended with maintenance nivolumab.

This chain links TRBV7-8 with TRBJ1-2; D gene unclear. The sample here was CD8+ T cells sorted from blood (inferred from file names), taken from a patient given nivolumab and ipilimumab in sequence. The clonotype originates from a human donor with melanoma. CDR3 region: CASSLAVTAGGYTF. Written as DNA, the CDR3 is TGTGCCAGCAGCTTAGCGGTCACAGCGGGTGGCTACACCTTC.